The sequence of this TCR beta chain was determined in a study of blood T cell repertoires in COVID-19 (dated by TCRdb to 2018 to 2021). With respect to the entire study: Collaborator samples came from the United States, Italy and Spain and covered acute and convalescent phases of COVID-19. The sample metadata nearly always contained a de-identified subject ID, COVID-19 status, age in years and sex. Deeply sampled blood TCRbeta repertoires from subjects exposed to, actively infected with, or recovered from COVID-19 were included in the dataset. Where available, HLA class I and class II types were obtained from metadata supplied by the sample provider rather than from assay-based typing. The repertoires were released in a freely available public database meant as a resource for research on the immune response to SARS-CoV-2. The prospective study material was composed of cDNA or gDNA derived from T cells, B-cell-depleted T cells, or PBMCs. The samples were drawn from the first 160 participants of the ongoing ImmuneRACE study and from 1,254 subjects provided by 6 global collaborators. What the authors observed across the whole study: Clinical and demographic metadata were provided uncurated, with the amount varying by source and participant.

Whole blood was collected in K2EDTA tubes by collaborating institutions according to the institutions' own protocols. For TCRbeta analysis, collaborator samples were shipped as frozen whole blood, as isolated PBMCs, or as DNA extracted from either sample type. Measured from the cysteine to the phenylalanine, the CDR3 is 16 residues long. Of the read, only the CDR3 DNA is kept; its 48 bases are in frame from base 1. The germline V gene specifies SGDLS as CDR1 and YYNGEE as CDR2. Trimming takes 2 bases off V and 2 bases off J; junction bases not matched to a gene: 7. In the case of this clone: Its antigen is currently not known. Per-base quality was not reported, and no clone a single base away is much larger than it.

TCRbeta CDR3 regions were amplified from genomic DNA using the immunoSEQ Assay, a bias-controlled multiplex PCR. Per the authors' processing: Within the assay, amplification of reference gene primers was used to estimate how many nucleated cells each sample contained. Sequence reads were collapsed and filtered to measure the absolute abundance of every unique TCRbeta CDR3 rearrangement. For each sample, productive Simpson clonality was calculated as the square root of Simpson's diversity index over productive rearrangements. TCRdb retrieved this table from immuneACCESS and kept in-frame rearrangements only. Not all clones are present; in checked studies, unresolved V genes account for under half, and no reason is known for the remainder. Clone size and the V and J calls come from that table; the DNA yielded D and trimming. The sample profile shows approximately 120,000 clones; over 70% of them were found once. The top ten clonotypes cover under 6% of the sample.

The V and J segments used are TRBV9 and TRBJ2-3; a stretch of 8 junction bases matches TRBD2. The TCR sequence derives from an elderly man with active or convalescent COVID-19. The sample consisted of peripheral blood. The nucleotide sequence is TGTGCCAGCAGCGTCAGCGGGGGCCCATCCACAGATACGCAGTATTTT. It translates to CASSVSGGPSTDTQYF. Extended through the reference TRBV9 and TRBJ2-3 proteins, this CDR3 yields the full variable domain: DSGVTQTPKHLITATGQRVTLRCSPRSGDLSVYWYQQSLDQGLQFLIQYYNGEERAKGNILERFSAQQFPDLHSELNLSSLELGDSALYFCASSVSGGPSTDTQYFGPGTRLTVL.